The T cell receptor beta chain described here comes from a study of metastatic and nonmetastatic thyroid tumors. The CDR3 consists of 16 residues. CDR1 is SGHAT and CDR2 is FQNNGV in the germline V gene. V was clipped by 4 bases and J by 5 bases; unmatched bases: 9. From the PCR reads, TCRdb re-called clones with MiXCR. This table holds fewer than 12,000 clones, under 30% found once. The entire patient cohort was treatment-naive prior to thyroid surgery. The sequence came from a female donor with papillary thyroid cancer or a benign thyroid nodule (not recorded which). Some clones in this sample may be carry-over from other donors' samples. This sequence joins TRBV11-2 and TRBJ2-2, with 8 bases that match TRBD2. Sequencing was done on a sample of tumor tissue. Here the CDR3 reads CASSYQAGVGTGELFF. Written as DNA, the CDR3 is TGTGCCAGCAGCTACCAAGCGGGAGTCGGAACCGGGGAGCTGTTTTTT.